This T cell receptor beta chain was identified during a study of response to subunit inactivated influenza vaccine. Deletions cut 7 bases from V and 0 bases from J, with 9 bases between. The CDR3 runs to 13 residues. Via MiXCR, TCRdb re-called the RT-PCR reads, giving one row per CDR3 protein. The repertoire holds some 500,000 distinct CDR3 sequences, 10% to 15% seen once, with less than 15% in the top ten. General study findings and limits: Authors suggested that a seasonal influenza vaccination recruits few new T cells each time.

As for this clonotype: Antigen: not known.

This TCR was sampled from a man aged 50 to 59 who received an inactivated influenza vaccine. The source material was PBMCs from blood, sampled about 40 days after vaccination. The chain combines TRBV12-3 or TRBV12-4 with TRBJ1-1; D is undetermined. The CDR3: CASTLGVNTEAFF. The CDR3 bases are TGTGCCAGCACCTTGGGAGTGAACACTGAAGCTTTCTTT.